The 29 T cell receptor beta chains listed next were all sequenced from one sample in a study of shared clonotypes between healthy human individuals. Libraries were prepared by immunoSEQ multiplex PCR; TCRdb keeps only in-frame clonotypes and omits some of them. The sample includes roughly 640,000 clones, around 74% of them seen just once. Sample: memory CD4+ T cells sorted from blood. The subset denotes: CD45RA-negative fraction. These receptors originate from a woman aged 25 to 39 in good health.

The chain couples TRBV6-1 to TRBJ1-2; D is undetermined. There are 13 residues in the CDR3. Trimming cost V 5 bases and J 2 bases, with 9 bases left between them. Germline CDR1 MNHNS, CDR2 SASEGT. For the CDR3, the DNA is TGTGCCAGCAGTCAGACTCAAAACTATGGCTACACCTTC. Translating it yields CASSQTQNYGYTF.

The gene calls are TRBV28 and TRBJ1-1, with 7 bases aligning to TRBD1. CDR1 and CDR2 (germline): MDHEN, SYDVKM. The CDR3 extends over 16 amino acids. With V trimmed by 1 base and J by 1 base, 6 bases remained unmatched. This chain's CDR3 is CASSLLGQQKNTEAFF. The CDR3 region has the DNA TGTGCCAGCAGTTTATTGGGACAGCAAAAGAACACTGAAGCTTTCTTT.

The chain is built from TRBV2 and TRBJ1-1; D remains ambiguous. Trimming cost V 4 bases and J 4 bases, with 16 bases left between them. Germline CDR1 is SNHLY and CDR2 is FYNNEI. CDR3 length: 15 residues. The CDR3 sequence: CASSGHQLLGTEAFF. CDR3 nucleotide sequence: TGTGCCAGCAGTGGACATCAGTTACTGGGCACTGAAGCTTTCTTT.

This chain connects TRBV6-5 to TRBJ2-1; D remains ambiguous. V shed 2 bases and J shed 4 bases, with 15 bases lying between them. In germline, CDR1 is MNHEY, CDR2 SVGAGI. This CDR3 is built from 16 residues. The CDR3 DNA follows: TGTGCCAGCAGTTACCGAACGGGCGCCTCATACAATGAGCAGTTCTTC. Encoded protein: CASSYRTGASYNEQFF.

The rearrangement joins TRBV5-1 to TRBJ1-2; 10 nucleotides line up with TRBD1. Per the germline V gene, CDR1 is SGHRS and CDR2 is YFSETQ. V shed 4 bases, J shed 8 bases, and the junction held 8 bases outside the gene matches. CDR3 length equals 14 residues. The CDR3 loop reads CASSRTTGGEGYTF. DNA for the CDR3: TGCGCCAGCAGCCGGACGACAGGGGGCGAAGGCTACACCTTC.

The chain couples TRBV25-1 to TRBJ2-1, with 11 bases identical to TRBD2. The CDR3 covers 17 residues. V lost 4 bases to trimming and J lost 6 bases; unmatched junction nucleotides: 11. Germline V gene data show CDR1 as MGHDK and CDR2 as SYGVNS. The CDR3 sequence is CASSARDFGTSGNEQFF. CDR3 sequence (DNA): TGTGCCAGCAGTGCACGAGATTTCGGGACTAGCGGCAATGAGCAGTTCTTC. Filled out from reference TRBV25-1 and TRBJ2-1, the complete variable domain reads EADIYQTPRYLVIGTGKKITLECSQTMGHDKMYWYQQDPGMELHLIHYSYGVNSTEKGDLSSESTVSRIRTEHFPLTLESARPSHTSQYLCASSARDFGTSGNEQFFGPGTRLTVL.

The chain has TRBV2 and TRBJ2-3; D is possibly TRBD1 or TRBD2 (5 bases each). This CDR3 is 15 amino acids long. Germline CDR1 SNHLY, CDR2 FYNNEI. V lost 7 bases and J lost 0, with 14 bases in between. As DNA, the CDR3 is TGTGCCAGCATCCGGGACCCTTCTAGCACAGATACGCAGTATTTT. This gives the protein CASIRDPSSTDTQYF.

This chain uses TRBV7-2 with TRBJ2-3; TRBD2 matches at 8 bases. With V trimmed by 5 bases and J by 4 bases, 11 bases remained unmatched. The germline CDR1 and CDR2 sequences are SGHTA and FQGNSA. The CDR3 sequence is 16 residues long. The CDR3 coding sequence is TGTGCCAGCAGCCTTGGGGGCGGGAGGCAGGCAGATACGCAGTATTTT. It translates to CASSLGGGRQADTQYF.

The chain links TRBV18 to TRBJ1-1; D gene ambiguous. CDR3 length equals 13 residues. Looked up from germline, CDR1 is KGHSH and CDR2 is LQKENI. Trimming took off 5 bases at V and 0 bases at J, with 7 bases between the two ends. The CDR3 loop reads CASSADVNTEAFF. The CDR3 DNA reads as TGTGCCAGCTCAGCGGACGTGAACACTGAAGCTTTCTTT.

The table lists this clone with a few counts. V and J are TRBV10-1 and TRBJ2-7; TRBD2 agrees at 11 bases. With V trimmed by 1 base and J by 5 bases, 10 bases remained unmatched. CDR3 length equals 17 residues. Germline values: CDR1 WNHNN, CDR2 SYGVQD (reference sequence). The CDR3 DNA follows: TGCGCCAGCAGTGAGTTTTTAGCGGGAGGGCCGAACGACGAGCAGTACTTC. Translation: CASSEFLAGGPNDEQYF.

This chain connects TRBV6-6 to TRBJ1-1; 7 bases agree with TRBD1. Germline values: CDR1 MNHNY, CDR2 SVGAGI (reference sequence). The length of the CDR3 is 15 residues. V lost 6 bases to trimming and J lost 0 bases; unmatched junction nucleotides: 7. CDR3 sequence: CASSKGQPMNTEAFF. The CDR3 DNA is TGTGCCAGCAGCAAGGGACAGCCGATGAACACTGAAGCTTTCTTT.

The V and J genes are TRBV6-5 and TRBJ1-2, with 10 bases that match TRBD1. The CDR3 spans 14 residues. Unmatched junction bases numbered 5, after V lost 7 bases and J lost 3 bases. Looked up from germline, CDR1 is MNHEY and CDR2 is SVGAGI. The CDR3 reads CASTTDRGDYGYTF. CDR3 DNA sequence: TGTGCCAGCACCACGGACAGGGGGGACTATGGCTACACCTTC.

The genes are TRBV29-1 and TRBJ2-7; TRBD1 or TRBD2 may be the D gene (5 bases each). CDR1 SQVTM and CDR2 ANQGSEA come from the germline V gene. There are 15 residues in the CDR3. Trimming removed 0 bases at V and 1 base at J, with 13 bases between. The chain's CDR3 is CSVEDRGVSSYEQYF. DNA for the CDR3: TGCAGCGTTGAAGATCGAGGGGTATCGTCCTACGAGCAGTACTTC.

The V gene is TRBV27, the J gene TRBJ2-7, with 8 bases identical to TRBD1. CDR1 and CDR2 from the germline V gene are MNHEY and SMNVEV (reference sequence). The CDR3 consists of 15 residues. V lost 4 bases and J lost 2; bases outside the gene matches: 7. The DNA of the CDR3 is TGTGCCAGCAGTTCAGGACAGGGTCGACCCTACGAGCAGTACTTC. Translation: CASSSGQGRPYEQYF.

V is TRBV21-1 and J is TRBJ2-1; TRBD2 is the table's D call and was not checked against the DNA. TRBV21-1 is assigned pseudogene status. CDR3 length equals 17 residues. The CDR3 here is CASSKPTSGRLIDEQFF. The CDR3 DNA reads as TGTGCCAGCAGCAAACCCACTAGCGGGAGATTGATCGATGAGCAGTTCTTC.

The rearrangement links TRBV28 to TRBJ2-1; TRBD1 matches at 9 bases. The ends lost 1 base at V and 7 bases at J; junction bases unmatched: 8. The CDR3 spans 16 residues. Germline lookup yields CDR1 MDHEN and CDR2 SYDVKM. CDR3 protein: CASSLFAGTGTNEQFF. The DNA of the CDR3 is TGTGCCAGCAGTTTATTCGCCGGGACAGGGACGAATGAGCAGTTCTTC.

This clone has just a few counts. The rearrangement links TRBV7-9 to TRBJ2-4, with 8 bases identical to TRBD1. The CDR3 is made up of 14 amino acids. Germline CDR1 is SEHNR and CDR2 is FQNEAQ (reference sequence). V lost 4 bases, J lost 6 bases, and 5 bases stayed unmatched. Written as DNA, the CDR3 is TGTGCCAGCAGCTCCGGACAGGGATTAAACATTCAGTACTTC. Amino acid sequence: CASSSGQGLNIQYF.

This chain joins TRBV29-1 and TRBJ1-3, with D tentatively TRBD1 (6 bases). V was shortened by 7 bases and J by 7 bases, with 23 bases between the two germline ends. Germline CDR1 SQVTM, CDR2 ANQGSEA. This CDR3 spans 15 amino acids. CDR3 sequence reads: CSAARGRGLENTIYF. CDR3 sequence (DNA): TGCAGCGCTGCCCGGGGCAGGGGACTTGAGAACACCATATATTTT.

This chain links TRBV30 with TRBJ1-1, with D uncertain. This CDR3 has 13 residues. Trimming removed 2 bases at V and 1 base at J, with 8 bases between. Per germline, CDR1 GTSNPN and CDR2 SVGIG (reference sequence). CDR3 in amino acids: CAWSFRRNTEAFF. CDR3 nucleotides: TGTGCCTGGAGTTTTCGGCGGAACACTGAAGCTTTCTTT.

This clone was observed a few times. The chain's CDR3 is CASSSGQGYTEAFF. CDR3 in DNA: TGTGCCAGCAGCTCGGGGCAGGGATACACTGAAGCTTTCTTT. The chain is built from TRBV11-1 and TRBJ1-1; possible D gene TRBD1, 5 bases. Germline V lookup: CDR1 SGHAT, CDR2 FQDESV (reference sequence). The V and J ends lost 4 bases and 3 bases respectively, with 12 bases between them. The CDR3 contains 14 residues.

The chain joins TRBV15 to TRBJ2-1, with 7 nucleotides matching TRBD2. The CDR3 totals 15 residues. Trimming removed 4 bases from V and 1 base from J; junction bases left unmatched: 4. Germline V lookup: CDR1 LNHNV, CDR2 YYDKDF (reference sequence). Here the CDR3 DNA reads TGTGCCACCAGCACAACTAGCGAGTCCTACAATGAGCAGTTCTTC. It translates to CATSTTSESYNEQFF.

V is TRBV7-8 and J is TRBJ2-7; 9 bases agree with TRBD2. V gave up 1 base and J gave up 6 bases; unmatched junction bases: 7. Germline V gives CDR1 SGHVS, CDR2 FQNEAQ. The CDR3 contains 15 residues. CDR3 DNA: TGTGCCAGCAGCTTAGAGGTAGCGGGAGCAAGCGAGCAGTACTTC. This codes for CASSLEVAGASEQYF.

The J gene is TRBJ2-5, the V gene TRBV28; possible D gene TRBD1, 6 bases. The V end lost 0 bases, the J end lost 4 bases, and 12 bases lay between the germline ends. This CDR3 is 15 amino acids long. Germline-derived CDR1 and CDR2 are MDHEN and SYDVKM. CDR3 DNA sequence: TGTGCCAGCAGTTTATGGGACAGAGGCCCAGAGACCCAGTACTTC. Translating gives CASSLWDRGPETQYF.

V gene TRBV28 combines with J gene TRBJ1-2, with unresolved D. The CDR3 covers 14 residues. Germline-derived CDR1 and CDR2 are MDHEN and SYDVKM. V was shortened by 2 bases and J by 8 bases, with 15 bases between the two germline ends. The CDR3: CASSLENSSGGYTF. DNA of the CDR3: TGTGCCAGCAGTTTAGAGAACAGTTCAGGAGGCTACACCTTC.

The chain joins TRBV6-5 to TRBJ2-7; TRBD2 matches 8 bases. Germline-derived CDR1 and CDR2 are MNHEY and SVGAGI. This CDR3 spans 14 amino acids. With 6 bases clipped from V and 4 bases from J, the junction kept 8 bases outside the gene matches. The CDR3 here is CASSRSGGAYEQYF. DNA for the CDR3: TGTGCCAGCAGCCGTTCGGGGGGGGCATACGAGCAGTACTTC.

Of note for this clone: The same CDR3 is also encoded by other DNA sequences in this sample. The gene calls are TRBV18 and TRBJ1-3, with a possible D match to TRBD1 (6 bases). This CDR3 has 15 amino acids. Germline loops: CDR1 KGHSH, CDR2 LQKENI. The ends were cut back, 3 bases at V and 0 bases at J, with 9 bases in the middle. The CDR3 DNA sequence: TGTGCCAGCTCACCTCGGACAGCCTCTGGAAACACCATATATTTT. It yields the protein CASSPRTASGNTIYF.

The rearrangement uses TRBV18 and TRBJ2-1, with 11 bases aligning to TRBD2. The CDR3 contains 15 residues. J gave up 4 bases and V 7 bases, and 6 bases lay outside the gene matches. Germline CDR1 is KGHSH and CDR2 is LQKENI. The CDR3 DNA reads TGTGCCAGCTGTACAGGGACTAGCGGTTACAATGAGCAGTTCTTC. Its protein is CASCTGTSGYNEQFF.

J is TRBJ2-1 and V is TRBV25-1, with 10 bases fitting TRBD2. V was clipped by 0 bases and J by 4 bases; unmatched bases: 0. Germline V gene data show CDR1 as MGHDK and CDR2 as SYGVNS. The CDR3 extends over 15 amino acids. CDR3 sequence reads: CASSEYSGRYNEQFF. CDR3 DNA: TGTGCCAGCAGTGAATATAGCGGGAGGTACAATGAGCAGTTCTTC. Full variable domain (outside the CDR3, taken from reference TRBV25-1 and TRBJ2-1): EADIYQTPRYLVIGTGKKITLECSQTMGHDKMYWYQQDPGMELHLIHYSYGVNSTEKGDLSSESTVSRIRTEHFPLTLESARPSHTSQYLCASSEYSGRYNEQFFGPGTRLTVL.

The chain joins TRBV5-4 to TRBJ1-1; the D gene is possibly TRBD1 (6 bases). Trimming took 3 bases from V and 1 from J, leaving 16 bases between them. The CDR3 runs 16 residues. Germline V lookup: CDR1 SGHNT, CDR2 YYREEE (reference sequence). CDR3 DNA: TGTGCCAGCAGCTCAACCCCGGGACACCGGAACACTGAAGCTTTCTTT. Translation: CASSSTPGHRNTEAFF.